The 16 T cell receptor beta chains presented below share a single source sample, sequenced in a study of CD8 T cells in Susac syndrome. An amount of RNA that ranged from roughly 0.5 to 1 ug was reverse transcribed with random hexamers. TCRdb re-called the immunoSEQ multiplex PCR reads through MiXCR, storing one row per CDR3 protein. The sample lists approximately 100,000 distinct CDR3 sequences; about nine tenths were seen once. The sample comprised CD4+ T cells from PBMCs. These receptors were taken from a human donor in good health.

This clonotype was picked up one time. This chain uses TRBV6-2 or TRBV6-3 with TRBJ2-7, with D possibly matching TRBD1 (5 bases). The CDR3 has 15 amino acids. Trimming left V 6 bases short and J 2 bases short, with 17 bases between. Per the germline V gene, CDR1 is MNHEY and CDR2 is SVGEGT. The DNA for the CDR3 is TGTGCCAGCAGCAGGGCAGGGATAACGGCCTACGAGCAGTACTTC. Its translation: CASSRAGITAYEQYF.

V usage is TRBV6-2 or TRBV6-3 and J usage is TRBJ2-5; D unclear. V lost 0 bases, J lost 4 bases, and 12 bases lay in between. The CDR3 loop spans 15 amino acids. Germline V gene data show CDR1 as MNHEY and CDR2 as SVGEGT. The CDR3 is CASSYSSFLRETQYF. Written as DNA, the CDR3 is TGTGCCAGCAGTTACTCGAGCTTCCTCAGAGAGACCCAGTACTTC.

V and J are TRBV7-2 and TRBJ1-2, with D perhaps TRBD1 (6 bases). Germline assignment: CDR1 SGHTA and CDR2 FQGNSA. The CDR3 runs 13 residues. Trimming stripped 4 bases from V and 5 bases from J, with 11 bases between. CDR3 coding DNA: TGTGCCAGCAGCTCCAACAGGGTTTATGGCTACACCTTC. Its translation: CASSSNRVYGYTF.

CDR3 nucleotide sequence: TGTGCCAGCAATGGGGTTAACTATGGCTACACCTTC. Translation gives CASNGVNYGYTF. This chain connects TRBV12-3 or TRBV12-4 to TRBJ1-2; no reliable D call. CDR3 size: 12 residues. V lost 7 bases and J 1 base, leaving 7 bases between the germline ends.

V is TRBV28 and J is TRBJ2-7; D perhaps matches TRBD1 (6 bases). Trimming cost V 7 bases and J 4 bases, with 23 bases left between them. CDR3 length equals 16 residues. CDR1 is MDHEN, CDR2 SYDVKM, per germline. The CDR3 bases are TGTGCCAGCATCTCCACCGGGACACCCTCAGGATACGAGCAGTACTTC. This gives the protein CASISTGTPSGYEQYF.

This clonotype was observed a handful of times. The gene calls are TRBV2 and TRBJ2-7; TRBD2 aligns across 8 bases. This CDR3 contains 14 residues. The J segment lost 2 bases and the V segment lost 4 bases, leaving 4 bases of the junction unmatched. From germline, CDR1 is SNHLY and CDR2 FYNNEI. The CDR3 spells CASSVLLAAYEQYF. The DNA of the CDR3 is TGTGCCAGCAGTGTCCTACTAGCGGCCTACGAGCAGTACTTC.

The chain carries TRBV2 and TRBJ2-1; tentative D call: TRBD2 (6 bases). Germline-derived CDR1 and CDR2 are SNHLY and FYNNEI. This CDR3 spans 15 amino acids. V gave up 8 bases and J gave up 2 bases, with 16 bases separating them. DNA of the CDR3: TGTGCCAGCGGGCTGACGGACTACCCCTACAATGAGCAGTTCTTC. As protein: CASGLTDYPYNEQFF.

This chain links TRBV14 with TRBJ2-1, with 7 bases aligning to TRBD2. The germline V gene has CDR1 SGHDN and CDR2 FVKESK. This CDR3 spans 14 amino acids. The trim removed 5 bases at V and 7 bases at J, leaving 8 bases unmatched. The CDR3 region has the DNA TGTGCCAGCAGCACAGGACTAGTCCGGAATGAGCAGTTCTTC. It encodes CASSTGLVRNEQFF.

This chain's CDR3 is CASSLGLAGHEQYF. The CDR3 DNA sequence: TGTGCCAGCAGCTTGGGACTAGCGGGTCACGAGCAGTACTTC. The rearrangement uses TRBV7-3 and TRBJ2-7; 12 positions match TRBD2. The V segment lost 3 bases and the J segment 5 bases; nucleotides outside the gene matches: 2. CDR3 length: 14 residues. The germline CDR1 and CDR2 sequences are SGHTA and FQGTGA.

V gene TRBV20-1 combines with J gene TRBJ1-5; D gene unclear. V lost 0 bases and J 3 bases, leaving 18 bases between the germline ends. The germline V gene has CDR1 DFQATT and CDR2 SNEGSKA (reference sequence). The CDR3 sequence is 17 residues long. CDR3 sequence (DNA): TGCAGTGCTAGAGATTTCCGAGGCAGCCCTGTCAATCAGCCCCAGCATTTT. Translated, it gives CSARDFRGSPVNQPQHF.

The rearrangement joins TRBV9 to TRBJ2-1; TRBD2 agrees at 8 bases. The CDR3 runs to 14 residues. The V gene end was trimmed by 3 bases and the J gene end by 10 bases; junction bases not matched to a gene: 9. CDR1 SGDLS and CDR2 YYNGEE come from the germline V gene. The CDR3 here is CASSAYRASGEQFF. In DNA, the CDR3 is TGTGCCAGCAGCGCGTACAGGGCTAGCGGGGAGCAGTTCTTC.

The chain combines TRBV29-1 with TRBJ1-1, with D perhaps matching TRBD1 (5 bases). The CDR3 consists of 14 residues. Germline V gene sequence: CDR1 SQVTM, CDR2 ANQGSEA. The V gene lost 3 bases and the J gene lost 1 base, with 12 bases spanning the gap. CDR3 protein: CSVDKGPANTEAFF. The CDR3 nucleotides read TGCAGCGTTGATAAGGGACCAGCGAACACTGAAGCTTTCTTT.

This sequence joins TRBV4-1 and TRBJ1-5, with no clear D. The V gene lost 0 bases and the J gene lost 3 bases, with 6 bases spanning the gap. Germline-derived CDR1 and CDR2 are MGHRA and YSYEKL. CDR3 size: 14 residues. The DNA for the CDR3 is TGCGCCAGCAGCCAAGAAGGGTACAATCAGCCCCAGCATTTT. This sequence encodes CASSQEGYNQPQHF.

The chain joins TRBV13 to TRBJ2-7; D possibly matches TRBD1 or TRBD2 (6 bases each). The CDR3 extends over 14 amino acids. The germline V and J ends were trimmed by 5 bases and 2 bases, with 13 bases remaining between them. Looked up from germline, CDR1 is PRHDT and CDR2 is FYEKMQ (reference sequence). The DNA for the CDR3 is TGTGCCAGCAGCCAAGACGGGGGCGCCTACGAGCAGTACTTC. As protein: CASSQDGGAYEQYF.

This chain joins TRBV20-1 and TRBJ2-3; D gene ambiguous. This CDR3 is 12 amino acids long. The germline gives CDR1 DFQATT, CDR2 SNEGSKA (reference sequence). Deletions cut 5 bases from V and 4 bases from J, with 10 bases between. CDR3 sequence: CSALGSADTQYF. Here the CDR3 DNA reads TGCAGTGCTTTAGGGTCGGCAGATACGCAGTATTTT.

The rearrangement links TRBV3-1 to TRBJ1-5; D is unresolved. The CDR3 extends over 13 amino acids. Germline loops: CDR1 LGHDT, CDR2 YNNKEL (reference sequence). The germline V and J ends were trimmed by 4 bases and 6 bases, with 10 bases remaining between them. The CDR3 spells CASSLQTGQPQHF. The CDR3 DNA follows: TGTGCCAGCAGCCTTCAGACGGGTCAGCCCCAGCATTTT.